This paragraph covers one T cell receptor (beta chain) sequence. Its specificity is unknown. The sample originates from a study of CD8 T cells in ankylosing spondylitis. TCRdb called the 5' RACE reads again in MiXCR, with one record for every CDR3 protein. The sample records around 770,000 distinct CDR3 sequences, roughly 19% being singletons. Broader study findings: The disease-linked clones had a CD8+ phenotype and low blood frequencies. Reportedly, disease-linked clones are significantly enriched in ankylosing spondylitis patients' matched synovial fluid. Apparently characteristic of ankylosing spondylitis blood was a TCR beta motif (eight highly homologous variants).

The CDR3 covers 19 residues. Germline loops: CDR1 MNHEY, CDR2 SVGAGI. With V trimmed by 2 bases and J by 0 bases, 5 bases remained unmatched. The sequence came from a male donor with ankylosing spondylitis. This chain connects TRBV6-5 to TRBJ2-2; TRBD2 matches at 14 bases. Sequencing used blood, either unsorted or a sorted T cell fraction (not recorded which). This chain's CDR3 is CASSYTPGLAGANTGELFF. In DNA form, the CDR3 reads TGTGCCAGCAGTTACACACCGGGACTAGCGGGAGCGAACACCGGGGAGCTGTTTTTT.